This T cell receptor (beta chain) was sequenced for a study of T cells after yellow fever vaccination. One entry per CDR3 protein results from TCRdb running MiXCR on the 5' RACE reads. The sample carries some 350,000 distinct CDR3 sequences, about 9.5% recorded once. Per the germline V gene, CDR1 is SGHRS and CDR2 is YFSETQ. Trimming cost V 0 bases and J 3 bases; bases outside gene matches: 5. This CDR3 is built from 15 residues. This clonotype has ten or more counts. The sample consisted of PBMCs, taken on the day of the first yellow fever vaccination. The V gene is TRBV5-1, the J gene TRBJ2-7; the match to TRBD1 covers 8 bases. The origin of this receptor is a man between 18 and 29 years old who received the YFV17D yellow fever vaccine. The CDR3 protein is CASSLGTGRSYEQYF. CDR3 coding DNA: TGCGCCAGCAGCTTGGGGACAGGGAGGAGCTACGAGCAGTACTTC.